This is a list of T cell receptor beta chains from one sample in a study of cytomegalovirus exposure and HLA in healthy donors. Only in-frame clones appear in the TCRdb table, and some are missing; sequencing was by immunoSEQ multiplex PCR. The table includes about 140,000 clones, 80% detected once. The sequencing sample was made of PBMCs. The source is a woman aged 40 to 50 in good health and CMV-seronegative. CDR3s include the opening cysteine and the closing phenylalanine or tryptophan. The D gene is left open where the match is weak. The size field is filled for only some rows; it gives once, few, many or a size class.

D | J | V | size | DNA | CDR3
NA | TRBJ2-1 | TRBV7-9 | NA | TGTGCCAGCAGCTTCGGGGAAGAGCAGTTCTTC | CASSFGEEQFF
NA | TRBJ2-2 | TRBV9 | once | TGTGCCAGCAGCCTTCCGGGGTCCTGGGAGCTGTTTTTT | CASSLPGSWELFF
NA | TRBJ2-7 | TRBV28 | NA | TGTGCCAGCAGTCAAACAGCCACGGACGAGCAGTACTTC | CASSQTATDEQYF
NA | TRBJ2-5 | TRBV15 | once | TGTGCCACCAGCGTCTATGTAAACCAAGAGACCCAGTACTTC | CATSVYVNQETQYF
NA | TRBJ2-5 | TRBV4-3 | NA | TGCGCCAGCAGCCAAGATCTGAGGGGGGGCAGAGAGACCCAGTACTTC | CASSQDLRGGRETQYF
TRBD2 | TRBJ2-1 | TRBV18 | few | TGTGCCAGCTCATTCGGACTAGCGGGGTCTTTCGACAATGAGCAGTTCTTC | CASSFGLAGSFDNEQFF
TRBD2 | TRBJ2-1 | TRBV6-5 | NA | TGTGCCAGCAGTTACTGGCGGGGGAACAATGAGCAGTTCTTC | CASSYWRGNNEQFF
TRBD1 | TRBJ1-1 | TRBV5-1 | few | TGCGCCAGCAGCTTCGAACAGGGGCTGGAAGCTTTCTTT | CASSFEQGLEAFF
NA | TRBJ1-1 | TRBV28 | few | TGTGCCAGCAGGGAAATAGGAGGCAACACTGAAGCTTTCTTT | CASREIGGNTEAFF
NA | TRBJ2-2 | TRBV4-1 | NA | TGCGCCAGCAGCCAAGAAGCTAGCGCGAACACCGGGGAGCTGTTTTTT | CASSQEASANTGELFF
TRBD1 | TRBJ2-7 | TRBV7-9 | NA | TGTGCCAGCAGCTCGGGACAGGGGGCGAACGAGCAGTACTTC | CASSSGQGANEQYF
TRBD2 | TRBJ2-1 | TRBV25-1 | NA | TGTGCCAGCAGTGGACAGGGACTAGCTCTGAATGAGCAGTTCTTC | CASSGQGLALNEQFF
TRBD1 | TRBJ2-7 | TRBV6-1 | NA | TGTGCCAGCAGAGGACAGGGAGGAGTCGAGCAGTACTTC | CASRGQGGVEQYF
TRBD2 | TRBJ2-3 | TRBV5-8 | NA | TGTGCCAGCAGCTTCCTGACTCTAGCGGAAGATACGCAGTATTTT | CASSFLTLAEDTQYF
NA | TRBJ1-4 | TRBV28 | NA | TGTGCCAGCAGCCCGCAGGTGTCAAAACTGTTTTTT | CASSPQVSKLFF
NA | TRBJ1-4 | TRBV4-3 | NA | TGCGCCAGCAGCCAAGGATCGAGGGCAACTAATGAAAAACTGTTTTTT | CASSQGSRATNEKLFF
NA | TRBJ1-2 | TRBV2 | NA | TGTGCCAGCAGTGAACGCTCCTTGGCACGGAGCTATGGCTACACCTTC | CASSERSLARSYGYTF
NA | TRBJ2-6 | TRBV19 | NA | TGTGCCAGTAGTATAGATCGCGGACACACCATTGGGGCCAACGTCCTGACTTTC | CASSIDRGHTIGANVLTF
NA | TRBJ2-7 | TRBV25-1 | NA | TGTGCCAGCAGTGATGATCTAACGGGTCACGAGCAGTACTTC | CASSDDLTGHEQYF
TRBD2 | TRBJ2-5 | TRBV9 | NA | TGTGCAAGTCAGCGGGACGCAATTCAAGAGACCCAGTACTTC | CASQRDAIQETQYF
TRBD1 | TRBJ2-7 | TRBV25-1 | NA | TGTGCCAGCAGTTCCTCCCGGGACAGGCGACACGAGCAGTACTTC | CASSSSRDRRHEQYF
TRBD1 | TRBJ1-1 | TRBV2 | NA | TGTGCCAGCCGACAGGGTGATTCGAAGACTGAAGCTTTCTTT | CASRQGDSKTEAFF
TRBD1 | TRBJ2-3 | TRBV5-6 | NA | TGTGCCAGCAGCTCCAACAGGGGCGGTGATACGCAGTATTTT | CASSSNRGGDTQYF
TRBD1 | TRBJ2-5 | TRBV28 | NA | TGTGCCAGCAGTTTACCCCTCGACAGGGGGCTAGAGACCCAGTACTTC | CASSLPLDRGLETQYF
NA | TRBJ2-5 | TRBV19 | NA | TGTGCCAGTTCGGACCAAGAGACCCAGTACTTC | CASSDQETQYF
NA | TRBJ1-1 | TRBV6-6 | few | TGTGCCAGCAGTTACCCAACCGGGACTGCCAACACTGAAGCTTTCTTT | CASSYPTGTANTEAFF
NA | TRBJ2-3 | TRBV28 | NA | TGTGCCAGCAGTTCCACTCTTAGCGGAGATACGCAGTATTTT | CASSSTLSGDTQYF
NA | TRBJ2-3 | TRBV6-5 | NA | TGTGCCAGCAGTCGAAGCCGGGTTAGCACAGATACGCAGTATTTT | CASSRSRVSTDTQYF
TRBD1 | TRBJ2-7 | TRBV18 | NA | TGTGCCAGCTCACCGGGGACAGGTGAACCCTACGAGCAGTACTTC | CASSPGTGEPYEQYF
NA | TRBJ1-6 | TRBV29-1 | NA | TGCAGCGTTGAAGATTTTGAGGGTTCACCCCTCCACTTT | CSVEDFEGSPLHF
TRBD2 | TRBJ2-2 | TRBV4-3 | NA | TGCGCCAGCAGCCAAAGACTAGCGGGAACAACCGGGGAGCTGTTTTTT | CASSQRLAGTTGELFF
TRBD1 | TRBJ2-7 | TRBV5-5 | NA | TGTGCCAGCAGCTTGTCAACGGGACAGTACTACGAGCAGTACTTC | CASSLSTGQYYEQYF
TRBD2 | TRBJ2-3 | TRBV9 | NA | TGTGCCAGCAGCGTAGGGGTTGCGGGAGCGGATACGCAGTATTTT | CASSVGVAGADTQYF
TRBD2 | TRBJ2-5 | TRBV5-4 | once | TGTGCCAGCAGCCCCGGGGGGTCTGGGAACCTAGAGCAGTACTTC | CASSPGGSGNLEQYF